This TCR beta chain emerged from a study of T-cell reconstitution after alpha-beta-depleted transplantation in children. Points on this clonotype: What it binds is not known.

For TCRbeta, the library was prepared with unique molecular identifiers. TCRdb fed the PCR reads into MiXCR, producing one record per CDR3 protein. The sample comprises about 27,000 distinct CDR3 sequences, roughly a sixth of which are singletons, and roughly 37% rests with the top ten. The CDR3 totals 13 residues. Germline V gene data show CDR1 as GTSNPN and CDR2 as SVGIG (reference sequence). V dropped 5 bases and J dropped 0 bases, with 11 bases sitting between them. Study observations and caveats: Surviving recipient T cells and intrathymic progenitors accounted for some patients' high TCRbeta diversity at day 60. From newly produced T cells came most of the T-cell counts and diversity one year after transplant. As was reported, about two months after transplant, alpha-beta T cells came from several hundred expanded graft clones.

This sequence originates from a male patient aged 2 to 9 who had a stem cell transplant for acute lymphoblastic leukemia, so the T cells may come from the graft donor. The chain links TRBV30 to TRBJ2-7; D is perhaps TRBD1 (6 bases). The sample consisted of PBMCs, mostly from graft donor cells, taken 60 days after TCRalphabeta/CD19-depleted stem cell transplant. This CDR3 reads CAWSLGGSYEQYF. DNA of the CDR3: TGTGCCTGGTCTTTAGGGGGCTCCTACGAGCAGTACTTC.